One and the same sample provided the 5 T cell receptor beta chains below, sequenced in a study of radiation and T cells in renal cell carcinoma. Time point reported: baseline pretreatment blood. Stated treatment: 15 Gy SBRT to primary tumor, nephrectomy 4 weeks later. The data were produced by immunoSEQ multiplex PCR, yet TCRdb's version contains in-frame clones alone and is incomplete. Of about 91,000 clones in the sample, over 75% are singletons; the top ten hold approximately 6.4%. The material sequenced was blood, taken from a patient whose treatment included radiotherapy and nephrectomy. These receptors were obtained from a man between 60 and 70 years old with renal cell carcinoma.

V usage is TRBV5-6 and J usage is TRBJ2-3, with 9 nucleotides matching TRBD2. There are 16 residues in the CDR3. V lost 3 bases to trimming and J lost 6 bases; unmatched junction nucleotides: 11. Germline values: CDR1 SGHDT, CDR2 YYEEEE. The CDR3 here is CASSSYISGREDTQYF. CDR3 nucleotides: TGTGCCAGCAGCTCTTATATTAGCGGGAGAGAGGATACGCAGTATTTT.

This chain links TRBV5-1 with TRBJ1-2, with 7 bases matching TRBD1. Unmatched junction bases numbered 6, after V lost 5 bases and J lost 2 bases. This CDR3 is 14 amino acids long. Germline V CDR1 and CDR2: SGHRS, YFSETQ. This chain's CDR3 is CASRQDRNNYGYTF. CDR3 bases: TGCGCCAGCAGACAGGACAGGAACAACTATGGCTACACCTTC.

The V call is TRBV5-1, the J call TRBJ1-2; tentative D call: TRBD1 (6 bases). Germline-derived CDR1 and CDR2 are SGHRS and YFSETQ. The CDR3 sequence is 15 residues long. The V end was cut by 2 bases, the J end by 1 base, with 12 bases between. In nucleotides, the CDR3 is TGCGCCAGCAGCTTTCAGGGGTCGGGTAACTATGGCTACACCTTC. Its translation: CASSFQGSGNYGYTF.

The chain combines TRBV7-8 with TRBJ2-2, with D possibly TRBD2 on 6 matching bases. The ends were cut back, 5 bases at V and 6 bases at J, with 19 bases in the middle. The CDR3 runs 16 residues. Germline V gene sequence: CDR1 SGHVS, CDR2 FQNEAQ. CDR3 loop: CASSTGEVSLAGELFF. The CDR3 DNA reads as TGTGCCAGCAGCACGGGAGAGGTGTCTTTGGCCGGGGAGCTGTTTTTT.

The chain carries TRBV7-8 and TRBJ2-5; D is possibly TRBD2 (5 bases). Germline V gives CDR1 SGHVS, CDR2 FQNEAQ. The CDR3 totals 13 residues. The V end lost 4 bases, the J end lost 13 bases, and 19 bases lay between the germline ends. The CDR3 DNA sequence: TGTGCCAGCAGCTCCCCGCCTTCGAGAGAGGGGTACTTC. It encodes CASSSPPSREGYF.